This T cell receptor (beta chain) stems from a study of neurological immune-mediated disorders. cDNA was made by 5'RACE with 10-nucleotide random UMIs. TCRdb re-derived calls from the 5' RACE reads in MiXCR, one entry per CDR3 protein. The sample contains fewer than 80,000 distinct CDR3 sequences, 4% to 5.5% of which appear only once. V lost 0 bases to trimming and J lost 5 bases; unmatched junction nucleotides: 0. This CDR3 contains 12 residues. Germline V gives CDR1 DFQATT, CDR2 SNEGSKA (reference sequence). This clonotype was seen repeatedly, ten times or more. The chain has TRBV20-1 and TRBJ2-5, with TRBD1 identical over 7 bases. This TCR was recovered from a woman between 45 and 60 years old with multiple sclerosis. The sample was PBMCs. This chain's CDR3 is CSAREQGETQYF. The CDR3 nucleotides read TGCAGTGCTAGAGAACAGGGGGAGACCCAGTACTTC.